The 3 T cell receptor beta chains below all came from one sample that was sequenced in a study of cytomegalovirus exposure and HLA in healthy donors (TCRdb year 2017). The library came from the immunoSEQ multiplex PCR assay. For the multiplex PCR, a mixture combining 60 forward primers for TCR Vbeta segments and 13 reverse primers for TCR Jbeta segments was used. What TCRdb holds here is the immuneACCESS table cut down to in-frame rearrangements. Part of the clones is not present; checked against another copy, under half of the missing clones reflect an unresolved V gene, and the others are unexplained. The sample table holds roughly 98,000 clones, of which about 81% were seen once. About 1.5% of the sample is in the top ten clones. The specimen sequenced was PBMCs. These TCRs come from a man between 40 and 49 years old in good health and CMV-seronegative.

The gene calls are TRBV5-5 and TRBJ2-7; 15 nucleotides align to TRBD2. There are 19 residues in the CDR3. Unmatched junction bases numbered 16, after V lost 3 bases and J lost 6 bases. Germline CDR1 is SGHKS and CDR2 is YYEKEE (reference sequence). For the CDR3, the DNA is TGTGCCAGCAGCTCACCGGGACTAGCGGGGGGTCACGGGGTCTTCGAGCAGTACTTC. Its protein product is CASSSPGLAGGHGVFEQYF.

CDR3 nucleotide sequence: TGTGCCAGCAGCCAGGACAGGGGGCGCGAGCAGTACTTC. Protein: CASSQDRGREQYF. The genes are TRBV7-8 and TRBJ2-7; 11 nucleotides line up with TRBD1. The CDR3 spans 13 residues. Germline V lookup: CDR1 SGHVS, CDR2 FQNEAQ. J gave up 6 bases and V 5 bases, and 3 bases lay outside the gene matches.

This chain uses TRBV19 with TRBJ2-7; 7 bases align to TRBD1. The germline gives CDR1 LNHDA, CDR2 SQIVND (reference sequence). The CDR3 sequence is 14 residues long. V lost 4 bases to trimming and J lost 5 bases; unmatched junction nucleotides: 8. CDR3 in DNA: TGTGCCAGTAGTAGTACAGGGGTTCTCCACGAGCAGTACTTC. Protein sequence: CASSSTGVLHEQYF.